Presented here are 24 T cell receptor beta chains from one specimen sequenced in a study of Ad26.COV2.S vaccination and SARS-CoV-2 variants. Stated treatment: about 20 received Ad26.COV2.S at low or high dose, single or two shots; roughly five received placebo; per-sample allocation not given. The study sampled participants on day 63 after the first vaccine or placebo injection. Produced via immunoSEQ multiplex PCR; TCRdb's table is partial and in-frame only. The sample has some 390,000 clones, about 88% seen once. Here the sequenced sample was peripheral blood, taken in a trial of Ad26.COV2.S vaccine versus placebo. The receptors originated from a person between 18 and 65 years old who received the Ad26.COV2.S COVID-19 vaccine or a placebo.

The genes are TRBV4-2 and TRBJ2-5; TRBD1 matches at 9 bases. CDR3 length: 16 amino acids. V shed 1 base and J 5 bases; nucleotides not matched to a gene: 8. The germline V gene encodes CDR1 LGHNA and CDR2 YNFKEQ. The CDR3 loop reads CASSQGLQGARETQYF. CDR3 DNA sequence: TGTGCCAGCAGCCAAGGTTTACAGGGGGCGAGGGAGACCCAGTACTTC.

This rearrangement joins TRBV7-2 to TRBJ2-5; D may be TRBD2 (5 bases). Germline lookup yields CDR1 SGHTA and CDR2 FQGNSA. This CDR3 spans 16 amino acids. V was clipped by 4 bases and J by 10 bases, with 25 bases between them. The CDR3 is CASSSRRRAPTGDQYF. CDR3 sequence (DNA): TGTGCCAGCAGCTCCCGCCGGCGGGCGCCCACCGGGGACCAGTACTTC.

The chain couples TRBV7-9 to TRBJ1-2; 8 bases align to TRBD1. V dropped 1 base and J dropped 9; count of bases not matched to a gene: 7. Germline loops: CDR1 SEHNR, CDR2 FQNEAQ (reference sequence). The CDR3 has 14 residues. The CDR3: CASSLDGQGYSYTF. CDR3 nucleotide sequence: TGTGCCAGCAGCTTAGACGGACAGGGATATAGCTACACCTTC.

The DNA of the CDR3 is TGTGCCAGTAGGAAGACTAGCGGGGTCACAGATACGCAGTATTTT. This codes for CASRKTSGVTDTQYF. The V and J genes are TRBV19 and TRBJ2-3, with 11 bases identical to TRBD2. Trimming cost V 6 bases and J 2 bases; bases outside gene matches: 4. The germline CDR1 and CDR2 sequences are LNHDA and SQIVND (reference sequence). The CDR3 has 15 residues.

The J gene is TRBJ2-5, the V gene TRBV6-2 or TRBV6-3, with D perhaps being TRBD1 or TRBD2 (5 bases each). V lost 6 bases and J 2 bases, leaving 22 bases between the germline ends. The CDR3 spans 17 residues. In germline, CDR1 is MNHEY, CDR2 SVGEGT. CDR3 loop: CASSQGSGHRSQETQYF. The CDR3, as DNA: TGTGCCAGCAGCCAAGGGAGCGGACATCGGTCACAAGAGACCCAGTACTTC.

This clone was detected once. The chain recombines TRBV27 with TRBJ2-3, with no clear D. The CDR3 runs to 15 residues. CDR1 is MNHEY and CDR2 is SMNVEV in the germline V gene (reference sequence). V gave up 1 base and J gave up 2 bases, with 10 bases separating them. CDR3 in amino acids: CASSLFGLPTDTQYF. In nucleotides, the CDR3 is TGTGCCAGCAGTTTATTCGGATTGCCCACAGATACGCAGTATTTT.

This chain uses TRBV23-1 with TRBJ2-1; possible D gene TRBD1, 6 bases. TRBV23-1 is an ORF for which the function is uncertain. The V end lost 8 bases, the J end lost 5 bases, and 13 bases lay between the germline ends. CDR3 length: 13 residues. CDR3 sequence: CASGQGFDNEQFF. DNA of the CDR3: TGCGCCAGCGGGCAGGGGTTCGACAATGAGCAGTTCTTC.

The V and J genes are TRBV29-1 and TRBJ1-4; 7 bases are shared with TRBD1. Germline V gene data show CDR1 as SQVTM and CDR2 as ANQGSEA. CDR3 length equals 15 residues. The V gene end was trimmed by 3 bases and the J gene end by 7 bases; junction bases not matched to a gene: 11. The DNA of the CDR3 is TGCAGCGTTGATCCGAGGGGGCATTCCCTTGAAAAACTGTTTTTT. Residues: CSVDPRGHSLEKLFF.

This chain uses TRBV6-1 with TRBJ1-2; D possibly corresponds to TRBD1 (6 bases). The CDR3 has 16 residues. CDR1 MNHNS and CDR2 SASEGT come from the germline V gene. Trimming stripped 2 bases from V and 0 bases from J, with 13 bases between. The CDR3: CASSEKQGRANYGYTF. The DNA for the CDR3 is TGTGCCAGCAGTGAAAAACAGGGACGGGCTAACTATGGCTACACCTTC.

The J gene is TRBJ1-2, the V gene TRBV12-3 or TRBV12-4; 8 bases align to TRBD1. The junction had 5 bases not matched to a gene; V was cut back by 5 bases and J by 6 bases. The CDR3 has 13 amino acids. This CDR3 is CASSDRGSNGYTF. CDR3 nucleotide sequence: TGTGCCAGCAGTGACAGGGGCAGTAATGGCTACACCTTC.

This clone has only a few counts. DNA of the CDR3: TGTGCCAGCAGCCTGGCGGGAGCCTCTGGAAACACCATATATTTT. Protein sequence: CASSLAGASGNTIYF. The chain carries TRBV5-8 and TRBJ1-3; D gene unclear. Trimming took off 4 bases at V and 0 bases at J, with 11 bases between the two ends. The germline V gene encodes CDR1 SGHTS and CDR2 YDEGEE. This CDR3 comprises 15 residues.

This chain uses TRBV6-2 or TRBV6-3 with TRBJ1-5; no reliable D call. Germline-derived CDR1 and CDR2 are MNHEY and SVGEGT. The CDR3 spans 14 residues. V lost 5 bases and J lost 6, with 14 bases in between. The CDR3 region has the DNA TGTGCCAGCAGTAGAGGTGGTTCACTTCAGCCCCAGCATTTT. Its protein product is CASSRGGSLQPQHF.

The chain employs TRBV11-3 and TRBJ2-1; 13 bases are a match to TRBD2. The CDR3 loop spans 15 amino acids. V was pared by 4 bases and J by 8 bases, with 5 bases of the junction left unmatched. Germline CDR1 is SGHNT and CDR2 is YENEEA. The CDR3 is CASSSTSGGAHEQFF. The CDR3 bases are TGTGCCAGCAGCTCCACTAGCGGGGGGGCCCATGAGCAGTTCTTC.

With respect to this clone: Different DNA sequences within this sample yield the same CDR3. The CDR3 reads CASSLDRGYGYTF. In DNA, the CDR3 is TGTGCCAGCAGCTTAGACAGGGGGTATGGCTACACCTTC. The rearrangement links TRBV7-2 to TRBJ1-2; 8 nucleotides line up with TRBD1. The trim removed 1 base at V and 5 bases at J, leaving 0 bases unmatched. Germline values: CDR1 SGHTA, CDR2 FQGNSA. The CDR3 loop spans 13 amino acids.

This clone was recorded only once. The V and J genes are TRBV7-2 and TRBJ1-1; D is perhaps TRBD1 (6 bases). The CDR3 is 15 amino acids. With 4 bases removed from V and 3 bases from J, the gap between germline ends came to 15 bases. The germline CDR1 and CDR2 sequences are SGHTA and FQGNSA. The CDR3 spells CASSSQQGGYTEAFF. CDR3 nucleotide sequence: TGTGCCAGCAGCTCGCAACAGGGAGGATACACTGAAGCTTTCTTT.

The V call is TRBV7-2, the J call TRBJ1-1; 7 bases are a match to TRBD1. Germline CDR1 reads SGHTA; CDR2 reads FQGNSA. The CDR3 contains 15 residues. V was pared by 3 bases and J by 11 bases, with 15 bases of the junction left unmatched. The CDR3 sequence: CASSFRQGGFLGAFF. The CDR3 region has the DNA TGTGCCAGCAGCTTCCGACAGGGAGGTTTCCTTGGGGCTTTCTTT.

V is TRBV5-1 and J is TRBJ1-1, with no clear D. The CDR3 totals 15 residues. Trimming pared 4 bases from V and 1 base from J, leaving 14 bases between. CDR1 is SGHRS, CDR2 YFSETQ, per germline. The chain's CDR3 is CASSQTQSSNTEAFF. The CDR3 bases are TGCGCCAGCAGCCAGACACAGAGCTCGAACACTGAAGCTTTCTTT.

The V and J genes are TRBV4-1 and TRBJ1-2; D ambiguous. Looked up from germline, CDR1 is MGHRA and CDR2 is YSYEKL. The CDR3 extends over 14 amino acids. V was shortened by 0 bases and J by 4 bases, with 9 bases between the two germline ends. The CDR3 sequence: CASSQDLGTYGYTF. The CDR3 DNA follows: TGCGCCAGCAGCCAAGATCTGGGCACCTATGGCTACACCTTC.

The rearrangement uses TRBV4-1 and TRBJ1-1; no firm D call. CDR3 length: 15 amino acids. Germline V gives CDR1 MGHRA, CDR2 YSYEKL. V was cut by 1 base and J by 5 bases, with 14 bases left in between. This CDR3 is CASSQVLAEWTEAFF. Written as DNA, the CDR3 is TGCGCCAGCAGCCAAGTTCTCGCCGAGTGGACTGAAGCTTTCTTT.

CDR3 in amino acids: CASSRRQGGRTDTQYF. CDR3 DNA: TGTGCCAGCAGCCGGCGACAGGGAGGGAGAACAGATACGCAGTATTTT. The rearrangement links TRBV9 to TRBJ2-3; either TRBD1 or TRBD2 may supply D (7 bases each). Trimming left V 4 bases short and J 3 bases short, with 18 bases between. The CDR3 is 16 amino acids. The V gene's germline CDR1 is SGDLS and CDR2 YYNGEE.

The V call is TRBV14, the J call TRBJ2-1, with D hard to call. V shed 0 bases and J shed 8 bases, with 17 bases lying between them. Looked up from germline, CDR1 is SGHDN and CDR2 is FVKESK. This CDR3 comprises 16 residues. CDR3 amino acids: CASSQDSPRNTDEQFF. The CDR3 DNA is TGTGCCAGCAGCCAAGATTCCCCCCGGAATACCGATGAGCAGTTCTTC.

This chain uses TRBV1 with TRBJ1-2; the DNA was not compared with TRBD1, the D call given in the table. TRBV1 is deemed a pseudogene. The CDR3 is made up of 16 amino acids. DNA for the CDR3: TGCACCAGCAGCCATCACTGGACAGGGGGCGTCAACGGCTACACCTTC. It codes for CTSSHHWTGGVNGYTF.

The chain has TRBV11-2 and TRBJ2-3; perhaps TRBD2 as D (6 bases). In germline, CDR1 is SGHAT, CDR2 FQNNGV. V lost 2 bases, J lost 3 bases, and 12 bases lay in between. The CDR3 length is 15 residues. The CDR3 loop reads CASSLQGGGTDTQYF. CDR3 nucleotide sequence: TGTGCCAGCAGCTTACAGGGAGGTGGGACAGATACGCAGTATTTT.

The chain couples TRBV29-1 to TRBJ2-3; no definite D call. The V and J ends lost 4 bases and 6 bases respectively, with 14 bases between them. The CDR3 totals 13 residues. Per the germline V gene, CDR1 is SQVTM and CDR2 is ANQGSEA. The CDR3 is CSVGAVVSDTQYF. CDR3 sequence (DNA): TGCAGCGTTGGCGCTGTAGTTTCGGATACGCAGTATTTT.